Sequencing of this T cell receptor (beta chain) was carried out in a study of tumor-infiltrating lymphocytes in primary liver carcinoma. Study as a whole: The tumors ranged from about 4 to 11 cm across and fell within stage T1-T3 N0M0.

The investigators made TCR beta cDNA from approximately 510 ng total RNA, using a constant-region primer. Three nested multiplex PCR rounds, a slightly modified ARM-PCR method, built the TCR beta libraries. Amplification in the first two PCR rounds was performed using TRBV1-TRBV30 forward primers and a C-beta reverse primer for 10 cycles each. Using its own MiXCR run on the multiplex PCR reads, TCRdb lists one record per CDR3 protein. The table includes about 120,000 distinct CDR3 sequences, around 70% detected once. The CDR3 is made up of 14 amino acids. The germline V gene has CDR1 SGHAT and CDR2 FQNNGV. As to this clonotype: One end of the junction is discordant with germline, which a read error may explain.

Between roughly 20 and 31 mg of unsorted bulk tissue served as the source from which RNA and DNA were co-extracted. Every patient in the cohort had a primary liver carcinoma. That carcinoma was treated by surgical resection. Source material: tumor-adjacent normal liver tissue. This clonotype was obtained from a woman aged 55-69 years with primary liver carcinoma and hepatitis B virus infection. V usage is TRBV11-2 and J usage is TRBJ2-1; D remains ambiguous. DNA of the CDR3: TGTGCCGGCAGCTTAAGGTGGCGGAACAATGAGTACTTCTTC. This encodes CAGSLRWRNNEYFF.